This entry describes one T cell receptor beta chain. Its target is unknown. Measured with immunoSEQ multiplex PCR; TCRdb has only the in-frame clones, and not every one. Of some 120,000 clones listed, 89% were seen once; the top ten hold about 1.6%. V was pared by 5 bases and J by 8 bases, with 16 bases between. The CDR3 runs to 14 residues. In germline, CDR1 is SGHTA, CDR2 FQGNSA. This specimen belongs to a study of T cell responses to AZD1222 COVID-19 vaccine. Overall study findings and caveats: At baseline, just a handful of AZD1222 recipients tested seropositive.

This TCR was sampled from an adult in good health. This rearrangement joins TRBV7-2 to TRBJ1-3; the D gene is possibly TRBD1 (6 bases). This specimen consisted of peripheral blood, obtained on day 0 of AZD1222 vaccination. The CDR3 coding sequence is TGTGCCAGCAGCCCAAACAGGGCCGGGCACACCATATATTTT. This translates into CASSPNRAGHTIYF. Drawing the rest from reference TRBV7-2 and TRBJ1-3, the complete variable domain is GAGVSQSPSNKVTEKGKDVELRCDPISGHTALYWYRQSLGQGLEFLIYFQGNSAPDKSGLPSDRFSAERTGGSVSTLTIQRTQQEDSAVYLCASSPNRAGHTIYFGEGSWLTVV.